This T cell receptor beta chain came from a study of T cell repertoires in cytomegalovirus infection. Study-wide context: Through public TCR beta signatures, both CMV infection and matching HLA type were indicated. Study-level findings and limits: The cumulative frequency of public TCR beta families distinguished individuals who carried CMV together with the relevant HLA.

TCRdb re-analysed the reads in MiXCR, keeping a single row per CDR3 protein. Seen here are 250,000 to 300,000 distinct CDR3 sequences, 25% observed once, and the top ten hold around 13%. The CDR3 extends over 15 amino acids. The junction had 4 bases not matched to a gene; V was cut back by 0 bases and J by 5 bases. Per the germline V gene, CDR1 is LGHNA and CDR2 is YNFKEQ. This clonotype has only a few counts. Antigen: not known. This sequence originates from a human donor in good health (CMV status not recorded). Some clones in this sample may be carry-over from other donors' samples. The sequenced material came from PBMCs. The V and J genes are TRBV4-2 and TRBJ2-1; 7 nucleotides agree with TRBD2. CDR3 nucleotides: TGTGCCAGCAGCCAAGACGGCGGGAGTAACAATGAGCAGTTCTTC. Amino acids: CASSQDGGSNNEQFF.